One sample yielded the 6 T cell receptor beta chains listed below, sequenced in a study of blood T cell repertoires in COVID-19. Produced via immunoSEQ multiplex PCR; TCRdb's table is partial and in-frame only. The sample yields roughly 230,000 clones, approximately 84% seen once. The material sequenced was PBMCs or T cells enriched from blood (not recorded which). Receptors originate from a man aged 50 or older who had recovered from COVID-19.

In this sample, this clone turned up once. The chain links TRBV12-3 or TRBV12-4 to TRBJ1-1; perhaps TRBD1 as D (5 bases). Trimming shortened V by 11 bases and J by 7 bases, and 20 bases separated the two germline ends. The CDR3 sequence is 13 residues long. CDR3 protein: CALSSRGLSEAFF. CDR3 nucleotides: TGTGCCCTCTCGTCAAGGGGACTAAGTGAAGCTTTCTTT.

This chain joins TRBV7-2 and TRBJ1-5; D is unresolved. The CDR3 contains 12 residues. CDR1 is SGHTA, CDR2 FQGNSA, per germline. V gave up 7 bases and J gave up 4 bases, with 8 bases separating them. This chain's CDR3 is CASTEQNQPQHF. DNA of the CDR3: TGTGCCAGCACGGAGCAGAATCAGCCCCAGCATTTT.

The rearrangement joins TRBV5-4 to TRBJ2-5; 7 bases line up with TRBD1. The CDR3 is made up of 18 amino acids. Germline lookup yields CDR1 SGHNT and CDR2 YYREEE (reference sequence). J was trimmed by 0 bases and V by 4 bases; bases with no gene match: 15. CDR3 in amino acids: CASSPKTGSGGYQETQYF. Here the CDR3 DNA reads TGTGCCAGCAGCCCGAAGACAGGGTCGGGCGGGTACCAAGAGACCCAGTACTTC. The full variable domain, rest sourced from reference TRBV5-4 and TRBJ2-5, is ETGVTQSPTHLIKTRGQQVTLRCSSQSGHNTVSWYQQALGQGPQFIFQYYREEENGRGNFPPRFSGLQFPNYSSELNVNALELDDSALYLCASSPKTGSGGYQETQYFGPGTRLLVL.

The chain employs TRBV7-9 and TRBJ2-1; D possibly corresponds to TRBD1 (6 bases). This CDR3 is built from 14 residues. The germline V gene has CDR1 SEHNR and CDR2 FQNEAQ (reference sequence). V was trimmed by 1 base and J by 4 bases, leaving 8 bases between them. DNA for the CDR3: TGTGCCAGCAGCTTAGTACAGGGATACAATGAGCAGTTCTTC. The encoded protein is CASSLVQGYNEQFF.

V gene TRBV5-1 combines with J gene TRBJ1-2, with no clear D. V lost 0 bases to trimming and J lost 5 bases, with 11 bases between them. CDR3 length: 14 amino acids. Germline V lookup: CDR1 SGHRS, CDR2 YFSETQ. The CDR3 region has the DNA TGCGCCAGCAGCTTGGGGCTAGGAGTTTATGGCTACACCTTC. It specifies CASSLGLGVYGYTF.

The V and J genes are TRBV3-1 (or the pseudogene TRBV3-2) and TRBJ2-5; D uncertain. Germline CDR1 and CDR2: LGHDT and YNNKEL (reference sequence). Trimming removed 5 bases at V and 5 bases at J, with 12 bases between. The CDR3 totals 13 residues. CDR3 DNA: TGTGCCAGCAGCTCGACGGCGGTGGAGACCCAGTACTTC. This sequence encodes CASSSTAVETQYF.